This T cell receptor beta chain was sequenced during a study of blood T cells in healthy people across ages. Looking at the study overall: The capture of about one barcoded beta molecule per two T cells was achieved by template switching.

A remark on this clonotype: What it binds is unknown.

The study's findings and limits: Donors of long life had a larger count of naive CD4+ cells and greater diversity than aged donors. There was no known CMV status for donors, so expanded clonotype changes were possibly confounded.

The CDR3 has 16 amino acids. Germline assignment: CDR1 SGDLS and CDR2 YYNGEE. After removal of 3 bases from V and 2 bases from J, the junction contained 7 bases not matched to a gene. Sample-barcoded 5' priming and a J-beta primer mix drove a second PCR of about 6 to 12 cycles. TCRdb reanalysed the 5' RACE reads using MiXCR and keeps one entry per CDR3 protein. The profile covers 1.4 million or so distinct CDR3 sequences, with 42% appearing a single time and 4% taken by the ten largest. The sample was blood. The chain recombines TRBV9 with TRBJ2-1; 8 positions agree with TRBD2. This clonotype originated in a woman aged 18-29 years in good health. This CDR3 reads CASSAAGAGAYNEQFF. In DNA form, the CDR3 reads TGTGCCAGCAGCGCAGCGGGGGCGGGAGCCTACAATGAGCAGTTCTTC.